Listed here are 9 T cell receptor beta chains from one sample, sequenced in a study of blood T cell repertoires in COVID-19. Clones were read by immunoSEQ multiplex PCR, and TCRdb kept only the in-frame ones, dropping some. The repertoire holds 170,000 or so clones, with more than 75% as singletons. Sample: peripheral blood. Receptor source: a man aged 35-49 years with active or convalescent COVID-19.

V is TRBV4-1 and J is TRBJ1-3; no definite D call. Between the trimmed V and J ends, which lost 1 base and 2 bases, there was a span of 9 bases. The CDR3 has 15 amino acids. Germline-derived CDR1 and CDR2 are MGHRA and YSYEKL. The CDR3 sequence: CASSQAQVAGNTIYF. The CDR3 DNA sequence: TGCGCCAGCAGCCAAGCTCAGGTGGCTGGAAACACCATATATTTT.

This sequence joins TRBV28 and TRBJ1-2, with D hard to call. Germline CDR1 MDHEN, CDR2 SYDVKM. Trimming took off 3 bases at V and 8 bases at J, with 13 bases between the two ends. CDR3 length: 13 residues. CDR3 region: CASSFRSPKGYTF. CDR3 DNA sequence: TGTGCCAGCAGTTTTCGGTCCCCCAAAGGCTACACCTTC.

This chain links TRBV6-6 with TRBJ1-1, with D possibly TRBD1 on 6 matching bases. V gave up 2 bases and J gave up 0 bases, with 10 bases separating them. Germline assignment: CDR1 MNHNY and CDR2 SVGAGI (reference sequence). This CDR3 comprises 15 residues. In DNA form, the CDR3 reads TGTGCCAGCAGTTACGGGCAGGGGATGAACACTGAAGCTTTCTTT. This sequence encodes CASSYGQGMNTEAFF.

This clone occurred once. J is TRBJ1-4 and V is TRBV6-6; D is possibly TRBD1 (5 bases). Germline CDR1 reads MNHNY; CDR2 reads SVGAGI (reference sequence). The ends were cut back, 7 bases at V and 4 bases at J, with 10 bases in the middle. The CDR3 runs 13 residues. The CDR3 protein is CASTRQINEKLFF. CDR3 DNA sequence: TGTGCCAGCACACGACAGATTAATGAAAAACTGTTTTTT.

Only one count was recorded for this clone. The genes are TRBV7-2 and TRBJ1-2; 7 nucleotides match TRBD1. CDR1 SGHTA and CDR2 FQGNSA come from the germline V gene. J lost 3 bases, V lost 1 base, and 8 bases had no gene match. The CDR3 has 16 residues. This CDR3 reads CASSLVQTGSDYGYTF. The CDR3 DNA reads as TGTGCCAGCAGCTTAGTGCAGACAGGGAGTGACTATGGCTACACCTTC. Filled out from reference TRBV7-2 and TRBJ1-2, the complete variable domain reads GAGVSQSPSNKVTEKGKDVELRCDPISGHTALYWYRQSLGQGLEFLIYFQGNSAPDKSGLPSDRFSAERTGGSVSTLTIQRTQQEDSAVYLCASSLVQTGSDYGYTFGSGTRLTVV.

V usage is TRBV7-8 and J usage is TRBJ2-3; D is perhaps TRBD1 (5 bases). Trimming took 9 bases from V and 6 from J, leaving 16 bases between them. The CDR3 covers 13 residues. Germline V gene sequence: CDR1 SGHVS, CDR2 FQNEAQ. The CDR3 loop reads CASRVGVGDTQYF. The CDR3 nucleotides read TGTGCCAGTCGTGTAGGGGTGGGGGATACGCAGTATTTT.

This sequence joins TRBV28 and TRBJ1-2; no definite D call. Between the trimmed V and J ends, which lost 4 bases and 4 bases, there was a span of 13 bases. Germline loops: CDR1 MDHEN, CDR2 SYDVKM. The CDR3 loop spans 14 amino acids. The CDR3 sequence: CASSSTTRFYGYTF. DNA of the CDR3: TGTGCCAGCAGTTCCACGACAAGATTCTATGGCTACACCTTC.

The chain recombines TRBV6-2 or TRBV6-3 with TRBJ2-6; TRBD1 agrees at 8 bases. Germline values: CDR1 MNHEY, CDR2 SVGEGT. V was pared by 2 bases and J by 2 bases, with 8 bases of the junction left unmatched. The CDR3 totals 18 residues. CDR3 nucleotides: TGTGCCAGCAGTTACGAACAGGGGGAATGGACTGGGGCCAACGTCCTGACTTTC. Protein: CASSYEQGEWTGANVLTF.

The V call is TRBV7-2, the J call TRBJ2-7, with 7 bases aligning to TRBD2. The trim removed 2 bases at V and 3 bases at J, leaving 4 bases unmatched. The CDR3 loop spans 14 amino acids. Per the germline V gene, CDR1 is SGHTA and CDR2 is FQGNSA. This CDR3 is CASSLWGEGYEQYF. CDR3 nucleotide sequence: TGTGCCAGCAGCTTATGGGGGGAGGGCTACGAGCAGTACTTC. Full variable domain (remainder filled in from reference TRBV7-2 and TRBJ2-7): GAGVSQSPSNKVTEKGKDVELRCDPISGHTALYWYRQSLGQGLEFLIYFQGNSAPDKSGLPSDRFSAERTGGSVSTLTIQRTQQEDSAVYLCASSLWGEGYEQYFGPGTRLTVT.